This record covers a single T cell receptor beta chain. This clonotype was found many times. This clone's antigen is unknown. The record has no base qualities; no much larger clone is one base away. A case-control design nested within a healthcare worker cohort in London, UK, was used, with weekly nasopharyngeal swab PCR tests and blood sampling performed. Between 23 and 31 March 2020, the week of the UK lockdown, healthcare workers were enrolled and then followed up weekly for as long as 16 weeks. The data are from a study of early T cells in non-severe SARS-CoV-2 infection (dated by TCRdb to the early 2020s). About the investigation overall: Bulk RNA from unsorted whole blood was used for TCR sequencing, so alpha and beta chains could not be paired. Here is what the overall study found, with its caveats: VDJdb matching was skewed toward anti-spike CD8 responses and likely underestimated virus-specific expansions by missing private and CD4 specificities.

Library creation used 5' RACE. Sequenced using a NextSeq 500. The TCR library protocol attached unique molecular identifiers to individual cDNA molecules to correct for sequencing error and PCR bias. Sequencing covered both TCR alpha and beta chains, and within each sample the abundances of alpha and beta sequences were tightly co-correlated. Concerning the study's data processing: V gene, J gene and CDR3 annotation of TCR sequences was performed with Decombinator V4. Expanded TCRs were defined as changing significantly between any two time points under a Poisson model with p below 0.0001. Abundances of TCRs were expressed as counts per million after normalisation to the total number of TCRs sequenced in each sample. TRAV1-2 paired with TRAJ12, TRAJ20 or TRAJ33 defined MAIT TCRs, while TRAV10 paired with TRAJ18 defined iNKT TCRs. VDJdb, accessed 1 November 2021, was searched for CMV, EBV and SARS-CoV-2 annotated TCRs, excluding TCRs annotated for multiple antigens. In TCRdb, the public reads were trimmed at Q25 with fastp and aligned with MiXCR, with productive beta chains retained. Rows merge per CDR3 protein into single entries with the most common DNA and genes. The V and J calls reflect TCRdb's pipeline rather than the authors' work. The sample table shows around 50,000 distinct CDR3 sequences, and over 7.5% are seen once. About 8.3% of the sample belongs to the ten largest clones.

Measured from the cysteine to the phenylalanine, the CDR3 is 15 residues long. Of all the DNA, just the CDR3 is kept, 45 bases in frame from base 1. V trim: 4 bases; J trim: 2 bases; unmatched bases: 5. The germline V gene sets CDR1 to SNHLY and CDR2 to FYNNEI. The rearrangement combines TRBV2 with TRBJ2-3, with TRBD1 identical over 8 junction bases. This sequence originates from an adult who was a healthcare worker with PCR-confirmed SARS-CoV-2 infection or an uninfected control (not recorded which). The sample was whole blood. The CDR3 region has the sequence CASSATGAFTDTQYF. Here is the DNA: TGTGCCAGCAGTGCGACAGGGGCTTTCACAGATACGCAGTATTTT.